Shown below are 23 T cell receptor beta chains from a single sample sequenced in a study of blood T cell repertoires in COVID-19. Assay: immunoSEQ multiplex PCR; the TCRdb copy retains only in-frame clones and omits some. The table includes a few hundred thousand clones, 90% detected once. The specimen sequenced was PBMCs or T cells enriched from blood (not recorded which). These receptors were obtained from a young man who had been exposed to COVID-19.

The genes are TRBV23-1 and TRBJ1-6; 7 nucleotides line up with TRBD1. TRBV23-1 is designated an ORF whose function remains uncertain. The CDR3 sequence is 17 residues long. V gave up 4 bases and J gave up 7 bases; unmatched junction bases: 13. This chain's CDR3 is CASSLQGGTEGNSPLHF. CDR3 DNA sequence: TGCGCCAGCAGTCTACAAGGGGGGACAGAAGGAAATTCACCCCTCCACTTT.

The chain is built from TRBV7-3 and TRBJ2-1; D possibly corresponds to TRBD2 (7 bases). Looked up from germline, CDR1 is SGHTA and CDR2 is FQGTGA. The CDR3 runs to 17 residues. Trimming shortened V by 5 bases and J by 8 bases, and 25 bases separated the two germline ends. The CDR3 spells CASSPLARGGPIDEQFF. CDR3 nucleotide sequence: TGTGCCAGCAGCCCGCTGGCGAGGGGGGGCCCGATCGATGAGCAGTTCTTC.

The CDR3 region is CATSLSANYGYTF. The CDR3 DNA is TGTGCCACGAGCCTTAGTGCTAACTATGGCTACACCTTC. The rearrangement joins TRBV25-1 to TRBJ1-2, with D unclear. In germline, CDR1 is MGHDK, CDR2 SYGVNS. The CDR3 consists of 13 residues. With 10 bases removed from V and 0 bases from J, the gap between germline ends came to 12 bases.

This sequence joins TRBV6-6 and TRBJ1-5; D gene uncertain. This CDR3 spans 14 amino acids. Germline V CDR1 and CDR2: MNHNY, SVGAGI (reference sequence). Trimming cost V 2 bases and J 5 bases, with 10 bases left between them. The CDR3 spells CASSYGQRDQPQHF. The CDR3 nucleotides read TGTGCCAGCAGTTACGGGCAGAGGGATCAGCCCCAGCATTTT.

This rearrangement joins TRBV6-2 or TRBV6-3 to TRBJ1-2; TRBD1 matches at 7 bases. V shed 0 bases, J shed 10 bases, and the junction held 5 bases outside the gene matches. Germline CDR1 is MNHEY and CDR2 is SVGEGT. This CDR3 is 13 amino acids long. In DNA form, the CDR3 reads TGTGCCAGCAGTTACTCGGGACAGATCCTCTACACCTTC. This gives the protein CASSYSGQILYTF.

The chain joins TRBV5-6 to TRBJ2-1; 10 positions agree with TRBD2. CDR3 length: 16 residues. The junction had 12 bases not matched to a gene; V was cut back by 6 bases and J by 6 bases. CDR1 is SGHDT, CDR2 YYEEEE, per germline. The CDR3 bases are TGTGCCAGCATCTCTCCTGATAGCGGGGGGCCCAATGAGCAGTTCTTC. As protein: CASISPDSGGPNEQFF.

The chain recombines TRBV6-6 with TRBJ2-5; D may be TRBD2 (7 bases). There are 15 residues in the CDR3. V was cut by 4 bases and J by 1 base, with 13 bases left in between. In germline, CDR1 is MNHNY, CDR2 SVGAGI (reference sequence). The CDR3 sequence is CASSSVGGAQETQYF. CDR3 DNA sequence: TGTGCCAGCAGTTCAGTGGGGGGGGCCCAAGAGACCCAGTACTTC.

The rearrangement links TRBV19 to TRBJ1-1, with D possibly matching TRBD1 (5 bases). Germline V gives CDR1 LNHDA, CDR2 SQIVND (reference sequence). This CDR3 contains 12 residues. V was clipped by 6 bases and J by 11 bases, with 16 bases between them. The CDR3 region is CASSELGLEAFF. The CDR3 coding sequence is TGTGCCAGTAGCGAGCTGGGACTCGAGGCTTTCTTT.

This chain links TRBV4-2 with TRBJ2-3; 9 nucleotides align to TRBD2. V shed 2 bases and J 6 bases; nucleotides not matched to a gene: 12. The CDR3 loop spans 17 amino acids. Germline CDR1 is LGHNA and CDR2 is YNFKEQ. In DNA, the CDR3 is TGTGCCAGCAGCCAATGGTCGCGGGGGGGCTCGGGTGATACGCAGTATTTT. Amino acids: CASSQWSRGGSGDTQYF.

The chain is built from TRBV9 and TRBJ1-2; TRBD1 aligns across 8 bases. Germline V lookup: CDR1 SGDLS, CDR2 YYNGEE. The CDR3 sequence is 14 residues long. The V and J ends lost 3 bases and 11 bases, in that order; junction bases with no gene match: 12. CDR3 nucleotide sequence: TGTGCCAGCAGCGCCATGGGGACAGGTGAATGGTACACCTTC. The encoded protein is CASSAMGTGEWYTF.

This chain connects TRBV7-9 to TRBJ2-5; 7 nucleotides line up with TRBD1. The germline V gene encodes CDR1 SEHNR and CDR2 FQNEAQ (reference sequence). J lost 2 bases, V lost 3 bases, and 15 bases had no gene match. CDR3 length: 18 amino acids. CDR3 protein: CASSLGQQYHLPQETQYF. CDR3 nucleotide sequence: TGTGCCAGCAGCTTGGGACAGCAGTACCACTTACCTCAAGAGACCCAGTACTTC.

This clone was picked up one time. This rearrangement joins TRBV29-1 to TRBJ2-7; 9 nucleotides match TRBD1. This CDR3 comprises 15 residues. Germline V gene lookup returns CDR1 SQVTM and CDR2 ANQGSEA. V shed 8 bases, J shed 0 bases, and the junction held 11 bases outside the gene matches. Here the CDR3 reads CSTRDRVGSSYEQYF. The DNA for the CDR3 is TGCAGCACCCGGGACAGGGTCGGAAGCTCCTACGAGCAGTACTTC.

The rearrangement joins TRBV5-4 to TRBJ1-2, with D hard to call. The CDR3 runs 14 residues. V was clipped by 1 base and J by 8 bases, with 15 bases between them. Germline CDR1 and CDR2: SGHNT and YYREEE (reference sequence). CDR3 loop: CASSLISQPAGYTF. The CDR3 DNA reads as TGTGCCAGCAGCTTGATATCACAGCCGGCCGGCTACACCTTC. Full variable domain (missing parts from reference TRBV5-4 and TRBJ1-2): ETGVTQSPTHLIKTRGQQVTLRCSSQSGHNTVSWYQQALGQGPQFIFQYYREEENGRGNFPPRFSGLQFPNYSSELNVNALELDDSALYLCASSLISQPAGYTFGSGTRLTVV.

The CDR3 coding sequence is TGTGCCAGCAGCTTAGTCTCCGGGAACTATGGCTACACCTTC. It specifies CASSLVSGNYGYTF. V is TRBV7-9 and J is TRBJ1-2; D gene uncertain. Germline V gene lookup returns CDR1 SEHNR and CDR2 FQNEAQ (reference sequence). This CDR3 has 14 residues. Trimming took off 1 base at V and 2 bases at J, with 8 bases between the two ends.

The chain employs TRBV2 and TRBJ2-7; D is perhaps TRBD2 (5 bases). Trimming stripped 5 bases from V and 5 bases from J, with 10 bases between. The CDR3 is 12 residues long. Germline CDR1 and CDR2: SNHLY and FYNNEI. In DNA, the CDR3 is TGTGCCAGCAGTCCCGCGGGCCACGAGCAGTACTTC. As protein: CASSPAGHEQYF.

The gene calls are TRBV18 and TRBJ1-2; 8 bases are a match to TRBD1. This CDR3 region has 14 residues. J gave up 4 bases and V 3 bases, and 4 bases lay outside the gene matches. The germline V gene has CDR1 KGHSH and CDR2 LQKENI. CDR3 sequence reads: CASSPGTGLYGYTF. CDR3 in DNA: TGTGCCAGCTCACCCGGGACAGGCCTCTATGGCTACACCTTC.

With regard to this clone: Other DNA sequences in this sample translate to the same CDR3. The rearrangement joins TRBV19 to TRBJ2-3, with D perhaps matching TRBD1 (6 bases). Looked up from germline, CDR1 is LNHDA and CDR2 is SQIVND (reference sequence). The CDR3 covers 14 residues. V was trimmed by 6 bases and J by 4 bases, leaving 14 bases between them. Here the CDR3 reads CASSIQGSSDTQYF. The CDR3 DNA reads TGTGCCAGTAGCATACAGGGATCCTCAGATACGCAGTATTTT.

The chain links TRBV2 to TRBJ1-6; 7 bases align to TRBD1. Trimming took 5 bases from V and 6 from J; bases not matched to a gene: 10. The CDR3 runs 16 residues. From germline, CDR1 is SNHLY and CDR2 FYNNEI. DNA of the CDR3: TGTGCCAGCAGTCCAGACAGGGACTCTCCTAATTCACCCCTCCACTTT. Translation gives CASSPDRDSPNSPLHF.

CDR3 nucleotides: TGTGCCAGCAGACAAAATTTGGCTGGAAACACCATATATTTT. Its translation is CASRQNLAGNTIYF. The chain combines TRBV7-2 with TRBJ1-3; no reliable D call. Germline CDR1 is SGHTA and CDR2 is FQGNSA. The CDR3 contains 14 residues. V lost 6 bases, J lost 2 bases, and 11 bases lay in between.

The chain is built from TRBV5-4 and TRBJ1-1; no clear D. V was trimmed by 0 bases and J by 3 bases, leaving 12 bases between them. Germline loops: CDR1 SGHNT, CDR2 YYREEE (reference sequence). The CDR3 contains 15 residues. The CDR3 DNA follows: TGTGCCAGCAGCTTGGTTGGGAAGGAGGACACTGAAGCTTTCTTT. This codes for CASSLVGKEDTEAFF.

The chain uses TRBV4-2 and TRBJ2-7, with D maybe TRBD1 (6 bases). The CDR3 runs 15 residues. The germline V gene has CDR1 LGHNA and CDR2 YNFKEQ. The germline V and J ends were trimmed by 9 bases and 1 base, with 19 bases remaining between them. The CDR3 region is CASDPGTQGSYEQYF. CDR3 nucleotides: TGTGCCAGTGATCCGGGGACACAGGGTTCCTACGAGCAGTACTTC.

The gene calls are TRBV12-3 or TRBV12-4 and TRBJ1-6; D gene ambiguous. The CDR3 length is 13 residues. Trimming removed 3 bases from V and 8 bases from J, with 8 bases in between. The CDR3 region has the DNA TGTGCCAGCAGTTTCATGGCTTATTCACCCCTCCACTTT. Translating gives CASSFMAYSPLHF.

The chain employs TRBV19 and TRBJ1-5; 9 positions agree with TRBD1. This CDR3 region has 17 residues. The junction had 12 bases not matched to a gene; V was cut back by 6 bases and J by 3 bases. The V gene's germline CDR1 is LNHDA and CDR2 SQIVND (reference sequence). The CDR3 sequence: CASSETPGQGYNQPQHF. In nucleotides, the CDR3 is TGTGCCAGTAGCGAAACCCCGGGACAGGGCTACAATCAGCCCCAGCATTTT.